These T cell receptor beta chains were read from a single sample in a study of vaccination and CD4 T cells after COVID-19. TCRdb reprocessed the PCR reads with MiXCR, giving one entry per CDR3 protein. The profile covers about 11,000 distinct CDR3 sequences, with 56% appearing a single time and 21% taken by the ten largest. Which antigens these TCRs recognize remains unknown. Sample: CD4+ T cells from blood, cultured in vitro. All receptors come from a human donor who had recovered from COVID-19. Both conserved end residues are part of each CDR3. A D gene is named only where the DNA matches it firmly. Clone size appears in some rows only: once, few, many, or a class for an expanded clone.

.	.	TRBV5-5	TRBJ2-2	16	TGTGCCAGCAGCTTGCGGGCCCCAACGAACACCGGGGAGCTGTTTTTT	CASSLRAPTNTGELFF
few	TRBD1	TRBV10-2	TRBJ2-6	18	TGCGCCAGCAGGGACGGGGACAGGGGACGTAATGGGGCCAACGTCCTGACTTTC	CASRDGDRGRNGANVLTF
.	.	TRBV28	TRBJ1-5	12	TGTGCCAGCAGTCCCCTCCATCAGCCCCAGCATTTT	CASSPLHQPQHF
.	.	TRBV7-9	TRBJ2-7	15	TGTGCCAGCAGCTTCGTGCCTGAACAGCCCTACGAGCAGTACTTC	CASSFVPEQPYEQYF
few	TRBD1	TRBV20-1	TRBJ1-1	14	TGCAGTGCTAGGTACAGGGGGCGAGGCACTGAAGCTTTCTTT	CSARYRGRGTEAFF
few	TRBD1	TRBV18	TRBJ1-2	13	TGTGCCAGCTCACCAGGACAGGGGGCCGGCTACACCTTC	CASSPGQGAGYTF
.	.	TRBV6-5	TRBJ1-5	13	TGTGCCAGCAGTTACGGACCAAATCAGCCCCAGCATTTT	CASSYGPNQPQHF
.	.	TRBV24-1	TRBJ2-2	16	TGTGCCACCAGTGATTTACGGCAGGGGAACACCGGGGAGCTGTTTTTT	CATSDLRQGNTGELFF
.	.	TRBV19	TRBJ1-1	17	TGTGCCAGTAGTATCGGACCTCCAGGGGACCTCTACACTGAAGCTTTCTTT	CASSIGPPGDLYTEAFF
.	.	TRBV6-5	TRBJ1-5	14	TGTGCCAGCAGTTACCGAGAGAATGGTCAGCCCCAGCATTTT	CASSYRENGQPQHF
few	.	TRBV4-1	TRBJ2-1	13	TGCGCCAGCAGCCAAACAGGGATAGGTGAGCAGTTCTTC	CASSQTGIGEQFF
few	TRBD1	TRBV28	TRBJ1-6	14	TGTGCCAGCAGTCCGGGACAGGGCGGCTCACCCCTCCACTTT	CASSPGQGGSPLHF
.	TRBD1	TRBV19	TRBJ1-5	15	TGTGCCAGCTACCCCGGGACAGGGGGGCGTCAGCCCCAGCATTTT	CASYPGTGGRQPQHF
.	.	TRBV7-8	TRBJ2-1	13	TGTGCCAGCAGCTTACCCCCGTACAATGAGCAGTTCTTC	CASSLPPYNEQFF
few	TRBD1	TRBV4-2	TRBJ2-7	14	TGTGCCAGCAGCCAAGGAGGGACAGGTGGTAAGCAGTACTTC	CASSQGGTGGKQYF
.	.	TRBV29-1	TRBJ1-1	14	TGCAGCGTTGAAGTCAGGGTAGCAGGCACTGAAGCTTTCTTT	CSVEVRVAGTEAFF
.	TRBD2	TRBV20-1	TRBJ2-1	16	TGCAGTGCTAGATCTCCCGGGACTAGCGGCTACAATGAGCAGTTCTTC	CSARSPGTSGYNEQFF
few	TRBD1	TRBV15	TRBJ1-4	15	TGTGCCACCAGCAGAGCCGGGACAGGGCTTGAAAAACTGTTTTTT	CATSRAGTGLEKLFF
few	.	TRBV19	TRBJ2-7	15	TGTGCCAGTAGTATATGGAGGGGGCGATGGGTCGAGCAGTACTTC	CASSIWRGRWVEQYF
.	.	TRBV28	TRBJ1-1	14	TGTGCCAGCATCCGTTCAACAGGATACACTGAAGCTTTCTTT	CASIRSTGYTEAFF
.	TRBD1	TRBV5-1	TRBJ1-1	14	TGCGCCAGCAGCTACGGACAGGGGGTCACTGAAGCTTTCTTT	CASSYGQGVTEAFF
.	.	TRBV6-5	TRBJ1-3	15	TGTGCCAGCAGCTACAGGGTGTCAGGACGAAACACCATATATTTT	CASSYRVSGRNTIYF
.	.	TRBV7-7	TRBJ2-5	13	TGTGCCAGCAGTCGACGACAGGTCGAGACCCAGTACTTC	CASSRRQVETQYF